This is a list of T cell receptor beta chains from one sample in a study of read filtering for tumor transcriptome and immune sequencing. TCRdb re-analysed the reads in MiXCR, keeping a single row per CDR3 protein. The sample has around 23,000 distinct CDR3 sequences, 22% seen once. The sample comprised a population of CD138-negative cells sorted from bone marrow. These receptors originate from a donor aged 40 or older with multiple myeloma. Each CDR3 is given with its conserved first and last residue. The D gene is left open where the match is weak. Clone sizes are given selectively: once, few, many, or a class where the clone is expanded.

d_call,clone_size,v_call,j_call,cdr3_aa,cdr3_nt
TRBD2,many,TRBV10-3,TRBJ2-3,CAISPTSGGASDTQYF,TGTGCCATCTCTCCGACTAGCGGGGGGGCCTCAGATACGCAGTATTTT
NA,many,TRBV7-9,TRBJ2-3,CASSDAGTTDTQYF,TGTGCCAGCAGCGACGCCGGGACTACAGATACGCAGTATTTT
TRBD2,many,TRBV6-6,TRBJ2-1,CASSYAPRSGGLNEQFF,TGTGCCAGCAGTTACGCACCTAGGAGCGGGGGATTAAATGAGCAGTTCTTC
NA,many,TRBV29-1,TRBJ2-3,CSAASGSRDTQYF,TGCAGCGCGGCCAGCGGGTCTCGGGATACGCAGTATTTT
TRBD1,NA,TRBV12-3/TRBV12-4,TRBJ2-2,CASSLRTGNTGELFF,TGTGCCAGCAGTTTGCGGACAGGGAACACCGGGGAGCTGTTTTTT
TRBD2,NA,TRBV6-5,TRBJ2-1,CASSLWTSGGVHEQFF,TGTGCCAGCAGTTTATGGACTAGCGGGGGGGTTCATGAGCAGTTCTTC
NA,few,TRBV19,TRBJ1-2,CASTRRGGQGYGYTF,TGTGCCAGTACCCGGCGGGGGGGCCAGGGCTATGGCTACACCTTC
TRBD2,many,TRBV10-3,TRBJ2-3,CAISESVTSGGTDTQYF,TGTGCCATCAGTGAGTCGGTTACTAGCGGAGGGACAGATACGCAGTATTTT
NA,NA,TRBV12-3/TRBV12-4,TRBJ2-4,CASSFYPTRSKNIQYF,TGTGCCAGCAGTTTTTACCCGACACGGTCGAAAAACATTCAGTACTTC
NA,many,TRBV6-5,TRBJ1-4,CASSHLGQLNEKLFF,TGTGCCAGCAGTCACTTAGGGCAACTTAATGAAAAACTGTTTTTT
NA,many,TRBV4-1,TRBJ1-1,CASSQDPQGWTEAFF,TGCGCCAGCAGCCAAGATCCGCAGGGGTGGACTGAAGCTTTCTTT
TRBD1,many,TRBV3-1,TRBJ1-2,CASSQDQTGGSYGYTF,TGTGCCAGCAGCCAAGATCAAACAGGGGGCAGCTATGGCTACACCTTC
TRBD2,few,TRBV7-2,TRBJ2-1,CASRLADEQFF,TGTGCCAGCAGGCTAGCGGACGAGCAGTTCTTC
NA,many,TRBV30,TRBJ2-2,CAWSAGRALELFF,TGTGCCTGGAGTGCTGGACGGGCCCTGGAGCTGTTTTTT
NA,many,TRBV12-3/TRBV12-4,TRBJ2-5,CASSYQETQYF,TGTGCCAGCAGTTACCAAGAGACCCAGTACTTC
TRBD2,many,TRBV7-2,TRBJ2-3,CASAPGGAADTQYF,TGTGCCAGCGCCCCCGGGGGGGCAGCCGATACGCAGTATTTT
NA,few,TRBV7-9,TRBJ2-7,CASSPMDAIYEQYF,TGTGCCAGCAGCCCCATGGACGCTATTTACGAGCAGTACTTC
NA,many,TRBV9,TRBJ1-1,CASSVVIGGTEAFF,TGTGCCAGCAGCGTAGTAATAGGGGGGACTGAAGCTTTCTTT
NA,many,TRBV7-6,TRBJ2-3,CASSLRGRESTDTQYF,TGTGCCAGCAGCTTACGGGGGCGGGAGAGCACAGATACGCAGTATTTT
NA,NA,TRBV6-2/TRBV6-3,TRBJ2-3,CASSSSDTQYF,TGTGCCAGCAGTTCGTCGGATACGCAGTATTTT
NA,NA,TRBV3-1,TRBJ1-1,CASIQGAGGAGTEAFF,TGTGCCAGCATCCAAGGCGCGGGGGGCGCGGGCACTGAAGCTTTCTTT
NA,many,TRBV7-8,TRBJ1-5,CASSLVPRGGTEQPQHF,TGTGCCAGCAGCTTAGTCCCCAGAGGAGGGACTGAGCAGCCCCAGCATTTT
NA,many,TRBV3-1,TRBJ2-3,CASSQGGTSTDTQYF,TGTGCCAGCAGCCAAGGAGGGACAAGCACAGATACGCAGTATTTT
NA,few,TRBV27,TRBJ1-2,CASSNTPRINYGYTF,TGTGCCAGCAGTAATACCCCCCGGATCAACTATGGCTACACCTTC
TRBD1,NA,TRBV10-1,TRBJ1-1,CASSEQGAGAFF,TGCGCCAGCAGTGAGCAGGGGGCAGGGGCTTTCTTT
NA,many,TRBV6-6,TRBJ2-1,CASSYSSRGAGNEQFF,TGTGCCAGCAGTTACTCTTCCAGGGGCGCGGGGAATGAGCAGTTCTTC
NA,NA,TRBV6-5,TRBJ2-2,CASSYSGVRRTGELFF,TGTGCCAGCAGTTACTCAGGGGTTCGGCGCACCGGGGAGCTGTTTTTT
NA,few,TRBV10-3,TRBJ2-6,CATSPPGSTNVLTF,TGTGCCACCTCCCCGCCAGGGAGTACCAACGTCCTGACTTTC
NA,few,TRBV5-1,TRBJ1-1,CASSPYTRNTEAFF,TGCGCCAGCAGCCCATACACCCGGAACACTGAAGCTTTCTTT
NA,few,TRBV10-3,TRBJ1-1,CAIKGGAEAFF,TGTGCCATCAAGGGGGGCGCTGAAGCTTTCTTT
TRBD1,few,TRBV30,TRBJ2-5,CAWSPGQGGGETQYF,TGTGCCTGGAGTCCGGGACAGGGAGGAGGGGAGACCCAGTACTTC
NA,many,TRBV6-6,TRBJ1-2,CASSLWGQDYGYTF,TGTGCCAGCAGTCTCTGGGGCCAGGACTATGGCTACACCTTC
NA,NA,TRBV27,TRBJ1-5,CASSLREGQPQHF,TGTGCCAGCAGTTTACGGGAGGGTCAGCCCCAGCATTTT
NA,many,TRBV5-1,TRBJ1-1,CASSLGGGQAFF,TGCGCCAGCAGCTTGGGGGGAGGACAAGCTTTCTTT
NA,once,TRBV20-1,TRBJ2-7,CSARDLGRGIAYEQYF,TGCAGTGCTAGAGATCTAGGCAGGGGTATAGCCTACGAGCAGTACTTC
NA,many,TRBV5-1,TRBJ2-3,CASSSSPGTDTQYF,TGCGCCAGCAGCTCCTCCCCTGGCACAGATACGCAGTATTTT
TRBD2,NA,TRBV5-1,TRBJ2-3,CASSLAGGGPLNTQYF,TGCGCCAGCAGCTTGGCCGGGGGGGGGCCCCTGAATACGCAGTATTTT
TRBD1,many,TRBV7-2,TRBJ2-5,CASSPRDRGAETQYF,TGTGCCAGCAGCCCCCGGGACAGGGGCGCGGAGACCCAGTACTTC
TRBD1,NA,TRBV12-3/TRBV12-4,TRBJ1-1,CASTSTGSYAEAFF,TGTGCCAGCACCTCGACAGGGTCCTACGCTGAAGCTTTCTTT
NA,NA,TRBV10-3,TRBJ1-1,CAISDGGAESEAFF,TGTGCCATCAGTGACGGGGGAGCTGAGAGTGAAGCTTTCTTT
NA,NA,TRBV5-1,TRBJ1-2,CASSLIRGDGYTF,TGCGCCAGCAGCTTGATTAGGGGCGATGGCTACACCTTC
TRBD2,NA,TRBV4-1,TRBJ2-7,CASSQVGGDYYEQHF,TGCGCCAGCAGCCAAGTGGGGGGGGACTACTACGAGCAGCACTTC
NA,once,TRBV6-5,TRBJ1-2,CASVGGRGSYGYTF,TGTGCCAGCGTAGGGGGGCGCGGTTCCTACGGCTACACCTTC
NA,NA,TRBV2,TRBJ2-3,CASSEGGPSADTQYF,TGTGCCAGCAGTGAAGGCGGGCCGAGCGCAGATACGCAGTATTTT
TRBD1,many,TRBV3-1,TRBJ1-1,CASSPYRGRTEAFF,TGTGCCAGCAGCCCGTACAGGGGGCGGACTGAAGCTTTCTTT
NA,many,TRBV5-1,TRBJ1-4,CASSSQSNGEKLFF,TGCGCCAGCAGCTCGCAGTCCAACGGTGAAAAACTGTTTTTT
TRBD2,many,TRBV20-1,TRBJ2-1,CSARGPGTSGGAFEDEQFF,TGCAGTGCTAGAGGCCCCGGGACTAGCGGGGGGGCCTTTGAGGATGAGCAGTTCTTC
TRBD1,many,TRBV5-1,TRBJ2-1,CASSLHRGNEQFF,TGCGCCAGCAGCTTACACAGGGGCAATGAGCAGTTCTTC
NA,many,TRBV6-6,TRBJ2-4,CASSYDDKNIQYF,TGTGCCAGCAGTTACGACGATAAAAACATTCAGTACTTC
NA,many,TRBV20-1,TRBJ1-4,CSAKATNEKLFF,TGCAGTGCTAAAGCAACTAATGAAAAACTGTTTTTT
TRBD1,medium-sized,TRBV19,TRBJ1-6,CASKPGTGSPPLHF,TGTGCCAGCAAACCCGGGACAGGGTCTCCACCCCTCCACTTT
TRBD2,NA,TRBV29-1,TRBJ2-1,CSAGGRINEQFF,TGCAGCGCGGGGGGGCGGATTAATGAGCAGTTCTTC